One TCR beta chain is described in this entry. This entry is derived from a study of blood T cell repertoires in COVID-19. Study in general: T cells, B-cell-depleted T cells, or PBMCs supplied cDNA or gDNA.

This CDR3 comprises 14 residues. V shed 6 bases, J shed 2 bases, and the junction held 7 bases outside the gene matches. CDR1 is SQVTM and CDR2 is ANQGSEA in the germline V gene. Sequenced by immunoSEQ multiplex PCR; TCRdb stores in-frame clones only, minus some. The sample records 250,000 or so clones, about 88% being singletons. The sequenced material came from peripheral blood. The J gene is TRBJ1-5, the V gene TRBV29-1; 7 nucleotides align to TRBD1. The receptor's source is a woman aged 55-69 years with acute or convalescent COVID-19. The CDR3 nucleotides are TGCAGCGTCCAACAGGGGAGCGGCAATCAGCCCCAGCATTTT. It is translated as CSVQQGSGNQPQHF.